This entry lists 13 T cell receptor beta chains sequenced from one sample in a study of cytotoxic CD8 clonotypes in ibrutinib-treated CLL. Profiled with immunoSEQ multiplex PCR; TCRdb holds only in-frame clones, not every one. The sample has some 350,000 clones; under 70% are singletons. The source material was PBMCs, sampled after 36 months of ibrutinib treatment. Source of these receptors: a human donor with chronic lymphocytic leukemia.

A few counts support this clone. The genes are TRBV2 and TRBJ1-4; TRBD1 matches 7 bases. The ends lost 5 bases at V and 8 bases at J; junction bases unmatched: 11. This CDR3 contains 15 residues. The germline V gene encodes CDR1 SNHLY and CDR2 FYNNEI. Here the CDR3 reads CASSPRQGAREKLFF. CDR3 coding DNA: TGTGCCAGCAGTCCCCGACAGGGTGCTAGGGAAAAACTGTTTTTT.

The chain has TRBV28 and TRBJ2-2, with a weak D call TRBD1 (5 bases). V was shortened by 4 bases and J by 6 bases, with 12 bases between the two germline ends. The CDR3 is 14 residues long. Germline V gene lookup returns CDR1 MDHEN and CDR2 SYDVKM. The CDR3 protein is CASSSTAVAGELFF. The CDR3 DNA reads TGTGCCAGCAGTTCGACAGCCGTGGCCGGGGAGCTGTTTTTT.

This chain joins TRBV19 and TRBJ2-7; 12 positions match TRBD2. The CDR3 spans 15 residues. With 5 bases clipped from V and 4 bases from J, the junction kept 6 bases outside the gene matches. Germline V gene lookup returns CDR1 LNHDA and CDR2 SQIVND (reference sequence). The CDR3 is CASSPRLAGEYEQYF. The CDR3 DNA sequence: TGTGCCAGTAGTCCGAGACTAGCGGGGGAGTACGAGCAGTACTTC.

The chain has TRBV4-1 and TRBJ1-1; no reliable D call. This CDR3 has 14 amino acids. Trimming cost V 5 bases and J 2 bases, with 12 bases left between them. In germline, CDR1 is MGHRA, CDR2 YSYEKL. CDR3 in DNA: TGCGCCAGCAGCATTCACGGGGAAAACACTGAAGCTTTCTTT. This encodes CASSIHGENTEAFF.

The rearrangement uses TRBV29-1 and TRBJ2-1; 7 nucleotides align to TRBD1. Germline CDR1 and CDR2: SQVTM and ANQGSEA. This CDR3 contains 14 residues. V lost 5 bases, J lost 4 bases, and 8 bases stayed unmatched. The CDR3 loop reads CSVSLTGVYNEQFF. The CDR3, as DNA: TGCAGCGTTTCATTAACAGGGGTTTACAATGAGCAGTTCTTC.

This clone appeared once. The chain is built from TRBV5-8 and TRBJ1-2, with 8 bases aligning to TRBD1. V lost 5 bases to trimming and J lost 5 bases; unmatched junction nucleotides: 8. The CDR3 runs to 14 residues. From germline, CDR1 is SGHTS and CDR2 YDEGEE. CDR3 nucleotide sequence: TGTGCCAGCAGACCGGACAGGGCTCAGTATGGCTACACCTTC. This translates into CASRPDRAQYGYTF.

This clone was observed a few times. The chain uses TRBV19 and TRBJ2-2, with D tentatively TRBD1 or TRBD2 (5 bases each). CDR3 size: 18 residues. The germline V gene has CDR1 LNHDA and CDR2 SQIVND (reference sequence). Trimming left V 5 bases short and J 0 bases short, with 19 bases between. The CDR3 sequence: CASSLKGPLSANTGELFF. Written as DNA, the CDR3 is TGTGCCAGTAGTCTCAAGGGACCACTGAGCGCGAACACCGGGGAGCTGTTTTTT.

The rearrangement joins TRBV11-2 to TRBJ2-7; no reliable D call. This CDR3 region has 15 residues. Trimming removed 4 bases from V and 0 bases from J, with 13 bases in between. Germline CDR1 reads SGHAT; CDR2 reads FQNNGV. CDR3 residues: CASSWGPTSSYEQYF. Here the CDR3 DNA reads TGTGCCAGCAGCTGGGGTCCTACGAGCTCCTACGAGCAGTACTTC. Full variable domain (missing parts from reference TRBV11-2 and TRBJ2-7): EAGVAQSPRYKIIEKRQSVAFWCNPISGHATLYWYQQILGQGPKLLIQFQNNGVVDDSQLPKDRFSAERLKGVDSTLKIQPAKLEDSAVYLCASSWGPTSSYEQYFGPGTRLTVT.

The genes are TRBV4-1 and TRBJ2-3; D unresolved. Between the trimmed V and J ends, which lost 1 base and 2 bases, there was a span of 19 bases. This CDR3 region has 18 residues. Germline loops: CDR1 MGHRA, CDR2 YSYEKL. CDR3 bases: TGCGCCAGCAGCCAAGGTCAGTCAGGAGCCCCGTTCACAGATACGCAGTATTTT. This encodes CASSQGQSGAPFTDTQYF.

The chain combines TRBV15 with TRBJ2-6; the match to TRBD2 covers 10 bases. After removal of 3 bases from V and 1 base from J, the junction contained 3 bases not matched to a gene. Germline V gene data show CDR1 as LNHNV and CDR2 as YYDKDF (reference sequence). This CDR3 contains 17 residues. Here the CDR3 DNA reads TGTGCCACCAGCAGTAGCGGGAGGTTTTCTGGGGCCAACGTCCTGACTTTC. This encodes CATSSSGRFSGANVLTF.

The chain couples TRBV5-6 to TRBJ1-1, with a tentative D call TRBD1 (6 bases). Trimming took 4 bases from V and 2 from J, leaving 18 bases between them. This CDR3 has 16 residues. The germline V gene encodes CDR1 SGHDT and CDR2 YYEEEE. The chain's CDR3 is CASSDSLRGHNTEAFF. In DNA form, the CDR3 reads TGTGCCAGCAGCGACTCTCTCCGGGGACATAACACTGAAGCTTTCTTT.

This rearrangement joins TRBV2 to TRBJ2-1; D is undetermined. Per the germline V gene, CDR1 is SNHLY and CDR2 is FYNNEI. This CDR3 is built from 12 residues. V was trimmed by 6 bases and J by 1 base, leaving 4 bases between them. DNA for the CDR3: TGTGCCAGCAGGGGTTCCTACAATGAGCAGTTCTTC. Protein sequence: CASRGSYNEQFF.

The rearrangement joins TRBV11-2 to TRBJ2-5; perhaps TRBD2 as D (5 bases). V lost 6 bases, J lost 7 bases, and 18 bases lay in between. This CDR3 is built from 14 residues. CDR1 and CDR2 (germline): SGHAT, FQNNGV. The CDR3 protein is CASRGDPSRGTQYF. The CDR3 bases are TGTGCCAGCAGGGGAGATCCTTCAAGAGGGACCCAGTACTTC.